The present T cell receptor beta chain was sequenced within a study of T cell responses to AZD1222 COVID-19 vaccine. Overall study results and limits: Clonal diversity was possibly underestimated, and white British individuals and females predominated among donors. Seropositive status at baseline applied to only a handful of AZD1222 recipients.

Clones were read by immunoSEQ multiplex PCR, and TCRdb kept only the in-frame ones, dropping some. The repertoire holds about 110,000 clones, with about nine tenths as singletons. The CDR3 sequence is 16 residues long. Per the germline V gene, CDR1 is SGDLS and CDR2 is YYNGEE. The V gene lost 2 bases and the J gene lost 4 bases, with 15 bases spanning the gap. Concerning this clone itself: The antigen remains unidentified.

This clonotype originated in an adult in good health. Specimen: peripheral blood, collected on day 0 of AZD1222 vaccination. The rearrangement links TRBV9 to TRBJ2-2; perhaps TRBD1 as D (6 bases). CDR3: CASSVGAAAFTGELFF. The CDR3 coding sequence is TGTGCCAGCAGCGTGGGGGCCGCAGCGTTCACCGGGGAGCTGTTTTTT.